These 19 T cell receptor beta chains share one sample of origin, sequenced in a study of T cell responses to AZD1222 COVID-19 vaccine. Profiled with immunoSEQ multiplex PCR; TCRdb holds only in-frame clones, not every one. The table lists about 150,000 clones, 90% to 95% of them singletons. The specimen comprised peripheral blood, sampled on day 0 of AZD1222 vaccination. The receptors here all came from an adult in good health.

The chain has TRBV11-1 and TRBJ2-1; the D gene is possibly TRBD2 (5 bases). Trimming cost V 5 bases and J 8 bases, with 10 bases left between them. Germline-derived CDR1 and CDR2 are SGHAT and FQDESV (reference sequence). The CDR3 contains 12 residues. Written as DNA, the CDR3 is TGTGCCAGCAGCCTACTAGAACATGAGCAGTTCTTC. This gives the protein CASSLLEHEQFF. Complete variable domain (other parts from reference TRBV11-1 and TRBJ2-1): EAEVAQSPRYKITEKSQAVAFWCDPISGHATLYWYRQILGQGPELLVQFQDESVVDDSQLPKDRFSAERLKGVDSTLKIQPAELGDSAMYLCASSLLEHEQFFGPGTRLTVL.

The chain is built from TRBV5-1 and TRBJ1-6; 10 bases fit TRBD1. V lost 0 bases and J lost 7; bases outside the gene matches: 4. The CDR3 has 16 amino acids. Germline assignment: CDR1 SGHRS and CDR2 YFSETQ. The CDR3 here is CASSLVGTGENSPLHF. The CDR3, as DNA: TGCGCCAGCAGCTTGGTGGGGACAGGGGAAAATTCACCCCTCCACTTT.

The rearrangement joins TRBV2 to TRBJ1-5; TRBD1 matches at 8 bases. The CDR3 runs to 14 residues. Germline V lookup: CDR1 SNHLY, CDR2 FYNNEI. V shed 2 bases and J 6 bases; nucleotides not matched to a gene: 3. The CDR3 sequence is CASSEQGAPQPQHF. DNA of the CDR3: TGTGCCAGCAGTGAACAGGGGGCACCTCAGCCCCAGCATTTT.

V and J are TRBV7-8 and TRBJ2-1; D unclear. Deletions cut 2 bases from V and 6 bases from J, with 14 bases between. Looked up from germline, CDR1 is SGHVS and CDR2 is FQNEAQ. There are 15 residues in the CDR3. CDR3 amino acids: CASSLFDPVGNEQFF. The DNA for the CDR3 is TGTGCCAGCAGCTTATTCGACCCAGTCGGCAATGAGCAGTTCTTC.

The chain carries TRBV6-5 and TRBJ1-2; 8 bases agree with TRBD1. From germline, CDR1 is MNHEY and CDR2 SVGAGI. The CDR3 loop spans 16 amino acids. The ends lost 3 bases at V and 8 bases at J; junction bases unmatched: 14. Here the CDR3 reads CASSYSTGTGGQGYTF. The DNA of the CDR3 is TGTGCCAGCAGTTATTCTACCGGGACAGGTGGTCAAGGCTACACCTTC.

Here the CDR3 reads CASSLGASGGNNEQFF. For the CDR3, the DNA is TGTGCCAGCAGCTTAGGGGCTAGCGGGGGGAACAATGAGCAGTTCTTC. The J gene is TRBJ2-1, the V gene TRBV7-2; 11 bases are a match to TRBD2. This CDR3 has 16 residues. Trimming at V came to 1 base and at J to 5 bases, leaving 4 bases not matched to a gene. CDR1 is SGHTA and CDR2 is FQGNSA in the germline V gene.

A few counts support this clone. The chain combines TRBV7-8 with TRBJ2-1; maybe TRBD1 (5 bases). The V gene lost 5 bases and the J gene lost 2 bases, with 19 bases spanning the gap. Germline-derived CDR1 and CDR2 are SGHVS and FQNEAQ. This CDR3 contains 17 residues. Here the CDR3 DNA reads TGTGCCAGCAGCCCCCCTCTCAGGGAAAGAACCTACAATGAGCAGTTCTTC. Its protein product is CASSPPLRERTYNEQFF.

J is TRBJ2-3 and V is TRBV7-9; TRBD2 might be the D (6 bases). Looked up from germline, CDR1 is SEHNR and CDR2 is FQNEAQ (reference sequence). V lost 4 bases and J lost 6, with 8 bases in between. The CDR3 has 12 amino acids. The DNA of the CDR3 is TGTGCCAGCAGCTCCGGAGGGGATACGCAGTATTTT. Translated: CASSSGGDTQYF.

This clone was seen only once. V and J are TRBV15 and TRBJ1-5, with D perhaps matching TRBD1 (5 bases). Germline V gives CDR1 LNHNV, CDR2 YYDKDF (reference sequence). V shed 3 bases and J shed 4 bases, with 10 bases lying between them. CDR3 length equals 14 residues. CDR3 amino acids: CATSRDIVNQPQHF. CDR3 in DNA: TGTGCCACCAGCAGGGACATCGTTAATCAGCCCCAGCATTTT.

The chain is built from TRBV29-1 and TRBJ2-1; D perhaps matches TRBD2 (5 bases). Germline V gene sequence: CDR1 SQVTM, CDR2 ANQGSEA. CDR3 length equals 13 residues. Trimming shortened V by 4 bases and J by 8 bases, and 15 bases separated the two germline ends. The CDR3 DNA reads TGCAGCGTTGGCCTAGATGTGAGGGATGAGCAGTTCTTC. Translation gives CSVGLDVRDEQFF.

The chain carries TRBV19 and TRBJ1-5, with TRBD1 as a possible D gene (6 bases). This CDR3 contains 14 residues. V shed 2 bases and J shed 2 bases, with 7 bases lying between them. CDR1 and CDR2 (germline): LNHDA, SQIVND (reference sequence). As DNA, the CDR3 is TGTGCCAGTAGTATAAGGACAGGCAATCAGCCCCAGCATTTT. Residues: CASSIRTGNQPQHF.

V gene TRBV27 combines with J gene TRBJ2-7; D gene uncertain. The CDR3 extends over 14 amino acids. V was clipped by 5 bases and J by 1 base, with 12 bases between them. From germline, CDR1 is MNHEY and CDR2 SMNVEV (reference sequence). CDR3 DNA: TGTGCCAGCAGTCCATCACGGATTTCCTACGAGCAGTACTTC. It translates to CASSPSRISYEQYF.

The chain carries TRBV5-4 and TRBJ1-1; TRBD1 matches at 7 bases. Germline CDR1 SGHNT, CDR2 YYREEE (reference sequence). J was trimmed by 5 bases and V by 4 bases; bases with no gene match: 8. This CDR3 spans 14 amino acids. CDR3 DNA: TGTGCCAGCAGCCGCGGCACAGGGGTAACTGAAGCTTTCTTT. It is translated as CASSRGTGVTEAFF.

This chain joins TRBV9 and TRBJ1-3, with 8 bases matching TRBD1. J was trimmed by 2 bases and V by 4 bases; bases with no gene match: 8. The CDR3 contains 16 residues. The germline V gene has CDR1 SGDLS and CDR2 YYNGEE. DNA for the CDR3: TGTGCCAGCAGCACAGGACAGGGAGGGACTGGAAACACCATATATTTT. Translation: CASSTGQGGTGNTIYF.

The chain is built from TRBV4-1 and TRBJ1-2; 10 bases line up with TRBD1. This CDR3 spans 16 amino acids. Trimming cost V 0 bases and J 6 bases; bases outside gene matches: 7. Germline V gives CDR1 MGHRA, CDR2 YSYEKL. The CDR3 loop is CASSQERWDRGNGYTF. DNA of the CDR3: TGCGCCAGCAGCCAAGAGAGGTGGGACAGGGGTAATGGCTACACCTTC.

This rearrangement joins TRBV5-1 to TRBJ1-1; D remains unclear. Germline V gene lookup returns CDR1 SGHRS and CDR2 YFSETQ. There are 16 residues in the CDR3. The ends were cut back, 0 bases at V and 4 bases at J, with 16 bases in the middle. Here the CDR3 reads CASSLAGPAHSTEAFF. In DNA, the CDR3 is TGCGCCAGCAGCTTGGCCGGTCCAGCCCACAGCACTGAAGCTTTCTTT.

The rearrangement links TRBV5-1 to TRBJ2-1; D perhaps matches TRBD2 (5 bases). Germline V gene sequence: CDR1 SGHRS, CDR2 YFSETQ. The CDR3 runs to 15 residues. The V end lost 0 bases, the J end lost 6 bases, and 13 bases lay between the germline ends. The chain's CDR3 is CASSLVGVASNEQFF. In DNA form, the CDR3 reads TGCGCCAGCAGCTTGGTCGGGGTAGCGTCCAATGAGCAGTTCTTC.

The CDR3: CASRAPNTGELFF. The CDR3 nucleotides are TGTGCCAGCAGGGCGCCCAACACCGGGGAGCTGTTTTTT. The chain links TRBV12-3 or TRBV12-4 to TRBJ2-2; D is ambiguous. V lost 6 bases and J lost 2, with 7 bases in between. The CDR3 is 13 residues long.

The rearrangement uses TRBV2 and TRBJ2-7; D unclear. There are 12 residues in the CDR3. CDR1 is SNHLY and CDR2 is FYNNEI in the germline V gene. V was clipped by 5 bases and J by 5 bases, with 10 bases between them. The CDR3 sequence: CASSYHINEQYF. CDR3 DNA sequence: TGTGCCAGCAGTTACCACATTAACGAGCAGTACTTC. The full variable domain, completed using reference TRBV2 and TRBJ2-7, is EPEVTQTPSHQVTQMGQEVILRCVPISNHLYFYWYRQILGQKVEFLVSFYNNEISEKSEIFDDQFSVERPDGSNFTLKIRSTKLEDSAMYFCASSYHINEQYFGPGTRLTVT.